Listed below are T cell receptor beta chains from one sample, sequenced in a study of cytomegalovirus exposure and HLA in healthy donors. Method: immunoSEQ multiplex PCR; TCRdb's copy keeps in-frame clones and lacks some. This table has approximately 150,000 clones, over 55% appearing once. The sample was PBMCs. Every receptor here comes from a man aged 35 to 55 in good health and CMV-seronegative. The CDR3 runs from the conserved cysteine through the conserved F or W. The order of the fields is V gene, clone size, J gene, CDR3 protein. Size is omitted from some rows. Given values are once, few, many or a class for expanded clones.

TRBV4-1,NA,TRBJ2-2,CASSQVRAGELFF
TRBV28,NA,TRBJ1-3,CASSLGQSSGNTIYF
TRBV7-2,NA,TRBJ2-7,CASSYRQGRGSYEQYF
TRBV7-2,NA,TRBJ1-1,CASSLVAEAFF
TRBV7-7,NA,TRBJ1-5,CANIEEGGQPQHF
TRBV27,NA,TRBJ1-4,CASKAWTGLDEKLFF
TRBV5-1,few,TRBJ2-7,CASSLAPGGGSYEQYF
TRBV18,once,TRBJ2-2,CASSWPSSWELFF
TRBV11-3,NA,TRBJ2-3,CASSYDSSSTDTQYF
TRBV7-9,NA,TRBJ1-4,CASSLMGGGEEKLFF
TRBV6-1,once,TRBJ2-1,CASSVTETYNEQFF
TRBV18,once,TRBJ1-4,CASSPNRVVDEKLFF
TRBV4-2,few,TRBJ1-4,CASSQDPGSGEKLFF
TRBV18,once,TRBJ2-3,CASSPQRASDTQYF
TRBV5-3,NA,TRBJ1-1,CARSVTGGMNTEAFF
TRBV15,NA,TRBJ2-7,CATSRRFRTARSYEQYF
TRBV7-8,few,TRBJ2-5,CASSLALGGGETQYF